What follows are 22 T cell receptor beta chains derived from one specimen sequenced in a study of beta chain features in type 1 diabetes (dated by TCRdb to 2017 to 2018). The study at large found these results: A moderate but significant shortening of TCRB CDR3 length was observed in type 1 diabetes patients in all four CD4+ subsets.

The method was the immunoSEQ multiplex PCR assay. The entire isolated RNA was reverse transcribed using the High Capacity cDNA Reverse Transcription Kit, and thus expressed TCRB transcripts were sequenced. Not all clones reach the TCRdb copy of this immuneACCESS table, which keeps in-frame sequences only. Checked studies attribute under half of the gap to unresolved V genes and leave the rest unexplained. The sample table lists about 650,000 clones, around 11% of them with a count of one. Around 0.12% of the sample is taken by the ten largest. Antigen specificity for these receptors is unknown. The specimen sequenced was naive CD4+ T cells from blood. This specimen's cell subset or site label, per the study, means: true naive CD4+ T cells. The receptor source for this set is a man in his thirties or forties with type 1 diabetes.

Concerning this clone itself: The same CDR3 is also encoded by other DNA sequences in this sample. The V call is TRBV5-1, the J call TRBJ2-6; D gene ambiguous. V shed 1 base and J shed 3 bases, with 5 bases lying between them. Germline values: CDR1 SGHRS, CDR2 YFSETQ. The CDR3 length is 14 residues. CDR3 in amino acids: CASSLSSGANVLTF. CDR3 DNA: TGCGCCAGCAGCTTGAGTAGTGGGGCCAACGTCCTGACTTTC.

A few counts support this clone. As DNA, the CDR3 is TGTGCCAGCAGCTTAGAGACAGGGTTCGGTTCACCCCTCCACTTT. As protein: CASSLETGFGSPLHF. J is TRBJ1-6 and V is TRBV7-2, with TRBD1 identical over 7 bases. V was pared by 1 base and J by 9 bases, with 6 bases of the junction left unmatched. The germline gives CDR1 SGHTA, CDR2 FQGNSA. The CDR3 is 15 residues long.

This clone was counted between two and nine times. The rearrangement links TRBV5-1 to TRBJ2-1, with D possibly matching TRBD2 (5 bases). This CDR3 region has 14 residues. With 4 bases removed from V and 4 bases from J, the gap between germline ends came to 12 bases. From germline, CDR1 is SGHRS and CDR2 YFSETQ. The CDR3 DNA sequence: TGCGCCAGCAGCGAGGGCAGCCGGTACAATGAGCAGTTCTTC. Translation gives CASSEGSRYNEQFF. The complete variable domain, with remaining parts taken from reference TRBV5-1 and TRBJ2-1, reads KAGVTQTPRYLIKTRGQQVTLSCSPISGHRSVSWYQQTPGQGLQFLFEYFSETQRNKGNFPGRFSGRQFSNSRSEMNVSTLELGDSALYLCASSEGSRYNEQFFGPGTRLTVL.

CDR3 amino acids: CASSPSWGAGYGYTF. Here the CDR3 DNA reads TGTGCCAGCAGCCCCAGTTGGGGGGCTGGCTATGGCTACACCTTC. The chain links TRBV13 to TRBJ1-2, with D possibly TRBD1 on 6 matching bases. The V end was cut by 5 bases, the J end by 4 bases, with 17 bases between. The CDR3 spans 15 residues. Germline V gives CDR1 PRHDT, CDR2 FYEKMQ (reference sequence).

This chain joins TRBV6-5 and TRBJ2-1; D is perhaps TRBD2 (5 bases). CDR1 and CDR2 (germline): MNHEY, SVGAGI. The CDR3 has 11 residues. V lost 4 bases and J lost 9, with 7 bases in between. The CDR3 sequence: CASSSRGEQFF. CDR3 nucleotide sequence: TGTGCCAGCAGTTCCCGGGGTGAGCAGTTCTTC.

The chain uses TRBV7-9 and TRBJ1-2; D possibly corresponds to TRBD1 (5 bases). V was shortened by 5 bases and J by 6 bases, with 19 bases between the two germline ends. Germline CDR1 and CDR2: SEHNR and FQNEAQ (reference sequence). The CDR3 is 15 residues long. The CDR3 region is CASSHPEGSRDGYTF. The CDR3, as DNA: TGTGCCAGCAGCCACCCGGAGGGATCCAGGGATGGCTACACCTTC.

The DNA of the CDR3 is TGTGCCAGCAGCGTAGTCCCCTCCAATGAGCAGTTCTTC. Amino acid sequence: CASSVVPSNEQFF. The chain uses TRBV9 and TRBJ2-1; D gene ambiguous. V dropped 0 bases and J dropped 6 bases, with 7 bases sitting between them. Germline V gene data show CDR1 as SGDLS and CDR2 as YYNGEE. This CDR3 has 13 amino acids.

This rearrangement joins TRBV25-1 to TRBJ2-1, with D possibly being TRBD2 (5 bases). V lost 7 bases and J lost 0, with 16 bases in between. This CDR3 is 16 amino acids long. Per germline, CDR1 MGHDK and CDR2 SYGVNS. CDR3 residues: CASKPYEGSSYNEQFF. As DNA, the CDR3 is TGTGCCAGCAAGCCCTATGAAGGGAGCTCCTACAATGAGCAGTTCTTC.

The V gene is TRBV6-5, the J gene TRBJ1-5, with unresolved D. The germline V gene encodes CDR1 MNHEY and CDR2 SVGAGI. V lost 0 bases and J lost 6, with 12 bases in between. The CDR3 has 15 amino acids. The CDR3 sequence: CASSYSIGSGQPQHF. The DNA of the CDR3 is TGTGCCAGCAGTTACTCGATAGGTTCGGGTCAGCCCCAGCATTTT.

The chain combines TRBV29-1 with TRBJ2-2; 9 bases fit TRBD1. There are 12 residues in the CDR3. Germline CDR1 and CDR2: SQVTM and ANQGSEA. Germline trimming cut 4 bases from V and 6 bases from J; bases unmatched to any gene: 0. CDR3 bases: TGCAGCGTTGGACAGGGGGCCGGGGAGCTGTTTTTT. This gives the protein CSVGQGAGELFF.

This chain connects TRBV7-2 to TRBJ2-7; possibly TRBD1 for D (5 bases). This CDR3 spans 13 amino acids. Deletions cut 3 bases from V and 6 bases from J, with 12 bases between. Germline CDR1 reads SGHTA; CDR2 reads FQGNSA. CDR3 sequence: CASSFSSGPEQYF. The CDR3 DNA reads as TGTGCCAGCAGCTTTAGTTCAGGGCCCGAGCAGTACTTC.

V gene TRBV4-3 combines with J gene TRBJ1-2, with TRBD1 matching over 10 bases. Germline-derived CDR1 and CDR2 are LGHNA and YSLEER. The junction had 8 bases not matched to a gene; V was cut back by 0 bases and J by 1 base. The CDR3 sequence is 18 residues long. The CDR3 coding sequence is TGCGCCAGCAGCCAAGAAGTAGGGGGACAGGGGTATAACTATGGCTACACCTTC. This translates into CASSQEVGGQGYNYGYTF.

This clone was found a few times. The CDR3: CASSLDARDTTF. In DNA, the CDR3 is TGTGCCAGCAGCTTGGACGCGAGGGACACCACCTTC. The chain uses TRBV5-4 and TRBJ1-2, with D possibly matching TRBD1 (6 bases). The germline V gene has CDR1 SGHNT and CDR2 YYREEE (reference sequence). The CDR3 has 12 residues. V was pared by 0 bases and J by 13 bases, with 13 bases between. The entire variable domain, with the rest obtained from reference TRBV5-4 and TRBJ1-2, is as follows: ETGVTQSPTHLIKTRGQQVTLRCSSQSGHNTVSWYQQALGQGPQFIFQYYREEENGRGNFPPRFSGLQFPNYSSELNVNALELDDSALYLCASSLDARDTTFGSGTRLTVV.

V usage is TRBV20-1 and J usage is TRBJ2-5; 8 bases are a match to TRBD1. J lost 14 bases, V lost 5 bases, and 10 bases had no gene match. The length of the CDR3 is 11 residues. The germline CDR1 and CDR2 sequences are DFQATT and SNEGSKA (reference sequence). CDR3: CSAPRTGWTYF. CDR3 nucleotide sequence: TGCAGTGCTCCAAGGACAGGGTGGACTTACTTC.

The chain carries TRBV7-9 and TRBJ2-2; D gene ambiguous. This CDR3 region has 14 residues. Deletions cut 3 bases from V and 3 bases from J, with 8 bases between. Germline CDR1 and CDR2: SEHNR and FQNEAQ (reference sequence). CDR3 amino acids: CASSFDTYTGELFF. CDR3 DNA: TGTGCCAGCAGCTTCGACACCTACACCGGGGAGCTGTTTTTT.

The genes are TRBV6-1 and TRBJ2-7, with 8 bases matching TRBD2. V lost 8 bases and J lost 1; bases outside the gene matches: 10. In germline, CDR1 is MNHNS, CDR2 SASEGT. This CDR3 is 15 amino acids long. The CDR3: CASSEGGGPSYEQYF. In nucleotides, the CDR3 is TGTGCCAGCTCCGAAGGCGGGGGGCCTTCCTACGAGCAGTACTTC.

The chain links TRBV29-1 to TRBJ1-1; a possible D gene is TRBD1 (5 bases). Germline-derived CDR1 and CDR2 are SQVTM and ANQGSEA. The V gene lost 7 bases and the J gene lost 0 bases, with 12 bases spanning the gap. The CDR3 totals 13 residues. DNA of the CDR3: TGCAGCGCCTGGGACGGTCTGAACACTGAAGCTTTCTTT. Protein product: CSAWDGLNTEAFF.

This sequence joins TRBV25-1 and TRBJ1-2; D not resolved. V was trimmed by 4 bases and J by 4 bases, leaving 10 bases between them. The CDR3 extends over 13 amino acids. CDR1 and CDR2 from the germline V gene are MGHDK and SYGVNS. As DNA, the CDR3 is TGTGCCAGCAGTGCGTCAGGCCTCTATGGCTACACCTTC. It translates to CASSASGLYGYTF.

CDR3 DNA: TGTGCCAGCAGCCAGAGCGGGTACGAGCAGTACTTC. The encoded protein is CASSQSGYEQYF. This rearrangement joins TRBV11-3 to TRBJ2-7; weak D call: TRBD2 (6 bases). The ends were cut back, 5 bases at V and 4 bases at J, with 9 bases in the middle. This CDR3 is built from 12 residues. Germline lookup yields CDR1 SGHNT and CDR2 YENEEA. The whole variable domain, filled in from reference TRBV11-3 and TRBJ2-7, reads EAGVVQSPRYKIIEKKQPVAFWCNPISGHNTLYWYLQNLGQGPELLIRYENEEAVDDSQLPKDRFSAERLKGVDSTLKIQPAELGDSAVYLCASSQSGYEQYFGPGTRLTVT.

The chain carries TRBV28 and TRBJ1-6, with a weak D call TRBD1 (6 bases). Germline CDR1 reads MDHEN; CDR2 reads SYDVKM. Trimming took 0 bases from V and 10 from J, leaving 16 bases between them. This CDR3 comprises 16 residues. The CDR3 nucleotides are TGTGCCAGCAGTTTATGGGGGGCAGGGGCTCAGTCACCCCTCCACTTT. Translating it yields CASSLWGAGAQSPLHF.

The CDR3 bases are TGTGCCAGTACCTGGGAACACCGGCACAATCAGCCCCAGCATTTT. Amino acids: CASTWEHRHNQPQHF. The V call is TRBV19, the J call TRBJ1-5; no clear D gene. Trimming stripped 7 bases from V and 3 bases from J, with 16 bases between. From germline, CDR1 is LNHDA and CDR2 SQIVND (reference sequence). The CDR3 is 15 amino acids.

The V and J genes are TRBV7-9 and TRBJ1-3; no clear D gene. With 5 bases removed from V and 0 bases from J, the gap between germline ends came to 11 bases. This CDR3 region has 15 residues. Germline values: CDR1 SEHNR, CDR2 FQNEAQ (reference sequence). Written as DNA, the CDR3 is TGTGCCAGCAGCCCACCCGGGCTCTCTGGAAACACCATATATTTT. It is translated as CASSPPGLSGNTIYF.